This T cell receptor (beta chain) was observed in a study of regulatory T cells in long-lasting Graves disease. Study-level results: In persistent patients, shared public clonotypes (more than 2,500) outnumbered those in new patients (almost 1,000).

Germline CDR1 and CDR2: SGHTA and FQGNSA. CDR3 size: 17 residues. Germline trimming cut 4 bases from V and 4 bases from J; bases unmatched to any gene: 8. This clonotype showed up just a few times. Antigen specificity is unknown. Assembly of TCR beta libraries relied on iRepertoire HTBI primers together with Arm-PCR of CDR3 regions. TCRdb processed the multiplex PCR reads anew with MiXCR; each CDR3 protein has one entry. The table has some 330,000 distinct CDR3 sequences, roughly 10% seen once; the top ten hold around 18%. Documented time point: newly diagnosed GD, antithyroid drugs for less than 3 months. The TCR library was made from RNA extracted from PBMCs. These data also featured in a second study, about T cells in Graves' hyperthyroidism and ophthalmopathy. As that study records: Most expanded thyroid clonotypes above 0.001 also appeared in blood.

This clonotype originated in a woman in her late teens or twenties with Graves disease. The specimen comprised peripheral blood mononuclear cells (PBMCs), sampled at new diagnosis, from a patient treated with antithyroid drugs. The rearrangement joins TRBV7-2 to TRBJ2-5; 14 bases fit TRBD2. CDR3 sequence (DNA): TGTGCCAGCAGCTCCTCGGGACTAGCGGGAGAAAGAGAGACCCAGTACTTC. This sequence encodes CASSSSGLAGERETQYF.